One and the same sample provided the 31 T cell receptor beta chains below, sequenced in a study of response to subunit inactivated influenza vaccine. TCRdb called the RT-PCR reads again in MiXCR, with one record for every CDR3 protein. The sample consists of under 800,000 distinct CDR3 sequences, approximately 13% of them appearing once. The sample here was PBMCs from blood, taken around 14 days before vaccination. These receptors were obtained from a man between 45 and 60 years old who received an inactivated influenza vaccine.

V usage is TRBV28 and J usage is TRBJ2-3, with 9 bases matching TRBD1. Germline CDR1 reads MDHEN; CDR2 reads SYDVKM. V lost 6 bases to trimming and J lost 5 bases; unmatched junction nucleotides: 9. The CDR3 length is 15 residues. CDR3 protein: CASRPSTGGRDTQYF. In DNA, the CDR3 is TGTGCCAGCAGACCGTCGACAGGGGGTCGAGATACGCAGTATTTT.

The J gene is TRBJ1-6, the V gene TRBV27, with TRBD1 as a possible D gene (5 bases). With 3 bases removed from V and 9 bases from J, the gap between germline ends came to 12 bases. CDR1 is MNHEY, CDR2 SMNVEV, per germline (reference sequence). This CDR3 is 14 amino acids long. The CDR3, as DNA: TGTGCCAGCAGTTTGGGGCAGGCGTTTTCACCCCTCCACTTT. Its translation is CASSLGQAFSPLHF.

This clonotype has a count of ten or more. The V gene is TRBV15, the J gene TRBJ2-5; D ambiguous. Germline lookup yields CDR1 LNHNV and CDR2 YYDKDF (reference sequence). The CDR3 sequence is 14 residues long. The V and J ends lost 0 bases and 3 bases respectively, with 8 bases between them. CDR3 in DNA: TGTGCCACCAGCAGAGATTCTACGGAAGAGACCCAGTACTTC. It is translated as CATSRDSTEETQYF.

This clonotype was counted only a few times. The V gene is TRBV5-1, the J gene TRBJ2-1; the match to TRBD1 covers 10 bases. This CDR3 region has 15 residues. Germline-derived CDR1 and CDR2 are SGHRS and YFSETQ. The trim removed 0 bases at V and 5 bases at J, leaving 2 bases unmatched. CDR3 residues: CASSLVGTGDNEQFF. For the CDR3, the DNA is TGCGCCAGCAGCTTGGTTGGGACAGGGGACAATGAGCAGTTCTTC.

J is TRBJ2-5 and V is TRBV5-1; possible D gene TRBD1, 6 bases. Germline values: CDR1 SGHRS, CDR2 YFSETQ. This CDR3 region has 16 residues. V was pared by 0 bases and J by 5 bases, with 17 bases between. CDR3 bases: TGCGCCAGCAGCTTGGCGGGACAACAGAGGGGGGAGACCCAGTACTTC. Translated: CASSLAGQQRGETQYF. The variable domain in full, completed from reference TRBV5-1 and TRBJ2-5, reads KAGVTQTPRYLIKTRGQQVTLSCSPISGHRSVSWYQQTPGQGLQFLFEYFSETQRNKGNFPGRFSGRQFSNSRSEMNVSTLELGDSALYLCASSLAGQQRGETQYFGPGTRLLVL.

This clonotype was seen only a few times. The J gene is TRBJ2-3, the V gene TRBV29-1; D unresolved. CDR3 length: 12 amino acids. Trimming stripped 7 bases from V and 6 bases from J, with 14 bases between. CDR1 SQVTM and CDR2 ANQGSEA come from the germline V gene. The CDR3 region has the DNA TGCAGCGCTCGGGTTTTTGGTGATACGCAGTATTTT. Amino acid sequence: CSARVFGDTQYF.

A few counts support this clonotype. The chain carries TRBV6-5 and TRBJ1-2; possible D gene TRBD1, 5 bases. CDR1 and CDR2 (germline): MNHEY, SVGAGI. CDR3 length: 15 residues. The germline V and J ends were trimmed by 0 bases and 6 bases, with 14 bases remaining between them. CDR3 coding DNA: TGTGCCAGCAGTTACTCTTGGGACGGGAGTAATGGCTACACCTTC. Translating gives CASSYSWDGSNGYTF.

Ten or more counts support this clonotype. The rearrangement joins TRBV6-2 or TRBV6-3 to TRBJ2-2; D is undetermined. Trimming pared 6 bases from V and 7 bases from J, leaving 9 bases between. The CDR3 consists of 12 residues. In germline, CDR1 is MNHEY, CDR2 SVGEGT. The CDR3 DNA is TGTGCCAGCAGCCGCACCGTCGGGGAGCTGTTTTTT. Protein product: CASSRTVGELFF.

The chain joins TRBV29-1 to TRBJ2-1; 12 bases are shared with TRBD2. The CDR3 runs to 17 residues. CDR1 and CDR2 from the germline V gene are SQVTM and ANQGSEA. V shed 7 bases and J 7 bases; nucleotides not matched to a gene: 17. The DNA for the CDR3 is TGCAGCGCCCAGGAGGCTAGCGGGAGGGCCTCTAATAATGAGCAGTTCTTC. The encoded protein is CSAQEASGRASNNEQFF.

This clonotype was observed many times. For the CDR3, the DNA is TGTGCCAGCAGCTTAGAACAGGGGGCCTACAATGAGCAGTTCTTC. Encoded protein: CASSLEQGAYNEQFF. The chain is built from TRBV7-7 and TRBJ2-1, with 8 bases matching TRBD1. Germline V gene data show CDR1 as SSHAT and CDR2 as FNYEAQ (reference sequence). The CDR3 extends over 15 amino acids. Trimming at V came to 1 base and at J to 2 bases, leaving 1 base not matched to a gene. The full variable domain, rest sourced from reference TRBV7-7 and TRBJ2-1, is GAGVSQSPRYKVTKRGQDVTLRCDPISSHATLYWYQQALGQGPEFLTYFNYEAQPDKSGLPSDRFSAERPEGSISTLTIQRTEQRDSAMYRCASSLEQGAYNEQFFGPGTRLTVL.

J is TRBJ2-7 and V is TRBV10-3; 10 bases align to TRBD1. Trimming removed 2 bases from V and 0 bases from J; junction bases left unmatched: 4. This CDR3 is 16 amino acids long. Germline-derived CDR1 and CDR2 are ENHRY and SYGVKD. The CDR3 loop reads CAISETGQGSSYEQYF. DNA of the CDR3: TGTGCCATCAGTGAGACGGGACAGGGGAGCTCCTACGAGCAGTACTTC.

The V and J genes are TRBV12-3 or TRBV12-4 and TRBJ2-7, with D unclear. V was shortened by 1 base and J by 4 bases, with 14 bases between the two germline ends. The CDR3 consists of 15 residues. The CDR3: CASSLVPNTDYEQYF. CDR3 DNA: TGTGCCAGCAGTTTAGTCCCCAACACCGATTACGAGCAGTACTTC.

This clonotype came up many times. The genes are TRBV20-1 and TRBJ2-2; maybe TRBD1 (6 bases). V lost 1 base to trimming and J lost 2 bases, with 8 bases between them. The germline gives CDR1 DFQATT, CDR2 SNEGSKA (reference sequence). The CDR3 length is 14 residues. For the CDR3, the DNA is TGCAGTGCTAGAGGGGACACCAACACCGGGGAGCTGTTTTTT. This encodes CSARGDTNTGELFF.

The rearrangement joins TRBV15 to TRBJ2-5; possible D gene TRBD1, 7 bases. V dropped 0 bases and J dropped 5 bases, with 10 bases sitting between them. CDR3 size: 14 residues. The germline V gene encodes CDR1 LNHNV and CDR2 YYDKDF (reference sequence). CDR3 in amino acids: CATSRETGRETQYF. The CDR3 DNA sequence: TGTGCCACCAGCAGAGAGACAGGGAGGGAGACCCAGTACTTC. Complete variable domain (other parts from reference TRBV15 and TRBJ2-5): DAMVIQNPRYQVTQFGKPVTLSCSQTLNHNVMYWYQQKSSQAPKLLFHYYDKDFNNEADTPDNFQSRRPNTSFCFLDIRSPGLGDTAMYLCATSRETGRETQYFGPGTRLLVL.

This chain joins TRBV4-3 and TRBJ2-2; D assignment may be TRBD1 or TRBD2 (5 bases each). V lost 5 bases, J lost 3 bases, and 22 bases lay in between. The V gene's germline CDR1 is LGHNA and CDR2 YSLEER. CDR3 length: 18 amino acids. CDR3 loop: CASSMGRGLWADTGELFF. The CDR3 DNA sequence: TGCGCCAGCAGCATGGGACGCGGGTTGTGGGCCGACACCGGGGAGCTGTTTTTT.

Ten or more counts support this clonotype. The chain is built from TRBV28 and TRBJ2-2; D may be TRBD1 or TRBD2 (5 bases each). Germline V CDR1 and CDR2: MDHEN, SYDVKM. V was cut by 1 base and J by 4 bases, with 13 bases left in between. This CDR3 spans 16 amino acids. The chain's CDR3 is CASSLSSRDLTGELFF. CDR3 DNA: TGTGCCAGCAGTTTATCTTCGAGGGACCTCACCGGGGAGCTGTTTTTT.

This clonotype was found a few times. J is TRBJ2-7 and V is TRBV7-2; 8 nucleotides align to TRBD1. This CDR3 has 15 residues. With 5 bases clipped from V and 2 bases from J, the junction kept 8 bases outside the gene matches. The germline gives CDR1 SGHTA, CDR2 FQGNSA. CDR3 sequence: CASSPMGGQAYEQYF. The CDR3 DNA sequence: TGTGCCAGCAGCCCAATGGGGGGACAGGCCTACGAGCAGTACTTC.

This clonotype was picked up a small number of times. V gene TRBV28 combines with J gene TRBJ1-6; D gene uncertain. This CDR3 comprises 16 residues. The germline V gene has CDR1 MDHEN and CDR2 SYDVKM. V was pared by 2 bases and J by 10 bases, with 18 bases between. The CDR3 nucleotides read TGTGCCAGCAGTTTAGGTCGTGGGGTAAGCACCTCACCCCTCCACTTT. Residues: CASSLGRGVSTSPLHF.

This clonotype appeared a few times. The chain uses TRBV20-1 and TRBJ2-7, with TRBD1 matching over 8 bases. V trimming: 4 bases; J trimming: 2 bases; junction bases outside the gene matches: 4. Germline-derived CDR1 and CDR2 are DFQATT and SNEGSKA (reference sequence). The CDR3 consists of 13 residues. CDR3 loop: CSATGQATYEQYF. The DNA for the CDR3 is TGCAGTGCTACGGGACAGGCTACCTACGAGCAGTACTTC.

This clonotype has only a few counts. V usage is TRBV9 and J usage is TRBJ2-1, with 9 bases identical to TRBD2. The V gene end was trimmed by 0 bases and the J gene end by 4 bases; junction bases not matched to a gene: 5. The germline CDR1 and CDR2 sequences are SGDLS and YYNGEE. The CDR3 totals 16 residues. CDR3 sequence (DNA): TGTGCCAGCAGCGTAGACCGGCGGGGGGGATACAATGAGCAGTTCTTC. Its protein product is CASSVDRRGGYNEQFF. The full variable domain, rest sourced from reference TRBV9 and TRBJ2-1, is DSGVTQTPKHLITATGQRVTLRCSPRSGDLSVYWYQQSLDQGLQFLIQYYNGEERAKGNILERFSAQQFPDLHSELNLSSLELGDSALYFCASSVDRRGGYNEQFFGPGTRLTVL.

This clonotype has just a few counts. The rearrangement links TRBV27 to TRBJ2-3; 8 bases agree with TRBD2. V lost 4 bases to trimming and J lost 5 bases; unmatched junction nucleotides: 8. This CDR3 region has 15 residues. CDR1 and CDR2 (germline): MNHEY, SMNVEV (reference sequence). The CDR3 sequence: CASSSSGRRRDTQYF. The CDR3 DNA follows: TGTGCCAGCAGTTCAAGCGGGAGAAGACGAGATACGCAGTATTTT.

This chain uses TRBV12-3 or TRBV12-4 with TRBJ2-6, with D perhaps matching TRBD1 (5 bases). The CDR3 contains 15 residues. V was shortened by 3 bases and J by 4 bases, with 10 bases between the two germline ends. DNA of the CDR3: TGTGCCAGCAGTTTTGTAGGGGCCGGGGCCAACGTCCTGACTTTC. This sequence encodes CASSFVGAGANVLTF.

This chain links TRBV7-8 with TRBJ2-1; no reliable D call. The V gene lost 5 bases and the J gene lost 11 bases, with 10 bases spanning the gap. The CDR3 is 11 amino acids. Germline CDR1 SGHVS, CDR2 FQNEAQ. The CDR3 loop is CASSQDTKQFF. DNA for the CDR3: TGTGCCAGCAGCCAAGATACCAAGCAGTTCTTC.

V is TRBV4-1 and J is TRBJ1-2; D remains ambiguous. Germline V gives CDR1 MGHRA, CDR2 YSYEKL. V shed 3 bases and J shed 0 bases, with 8 bases lying between them. The CDR3 sequence is 14 residues long. The CDR3 region has the DNA TGCGCCAGCAGCCATCATCCTTCTAACTATGGCTACACCTTC. Translating it yields CASSHHPSNYGYTF.

This clonotype has just a few counts. The J gene is TRBJ2-5, the V gene TRBV18; maybe TRBD2 (6 bases). CDR1 and CDR2 (germline): KGHSH, LQKENI. V was clipped by 0 bases and J by 5 bases, with 10 bases between them. The CDR3 covers 14 residues. This CDR3 is CASSPPEGRETQYF. Written as DNA, the CDR3 is TGTGCCAGCTCACCACCGGAGGGTAGGGAGACCCAGTACTTC.

In its sample, this clonotype was seen once. This chain connects TRBV20-1 to TRBJ2-1; TRBD2 matches 9 bases. J lost 8 bases, V lost 0 bases, and 8 bases had no gene match. There are 15 residues in the CDR3. CDR1 and CDR2 from the germline V gene are DFQATT and SNEGSKA (reference sequence). The CDR3 sequence is CSARDWLAGVDEQFF. The CDR3, as DNA: TGCAGTGCTAGAGATTGGTTAGCGGGAGTGGATGAGCAGTTCTTC.

In this sample, this clonotype turned up once. V is TRBV20-1 and J is TRBJ2-7; D perhaps matches TRBD2 (6 bases). The V gene's germline CDR1 is DFQATT and CDR2 SNEGSKA (reference sequence). V lost 6 bases and J lost 3, with 9 bases in between. The CDR3 runs to 11 residues. For the CDR3, the DNA is TGCAGTGCGAAGGACTACTACGAGCAGTACTTC. As protein: CSAKDYYEQYF.

The chain links TRBV20-1 to TRBJ2-6; a possible D gene is TRBD2 (6 bases). V was pared by 5 bases and J by 2 bases, with 16 bases between. From germline, CDR1 is DFQATT and CDR2 SNEGSKA (reference sequence). The CDR3 has 16 amino acids. The CDR3 sequence is CSAGSGPLAGANVLTF. CDR3 in DNA: TGCAGTGCTGGGAGCGGGCCCTTAGCTGGGGCCAACGTCCTGACTTTC.

This chain uses TRBV28 with TRBJ2-7; maybe TRBD1 (6 bases). The CDR3 is made up of 13 amino acids. The V gene lost 3 bases and the J gene lost 6 bases, with 12 bases spanning the gap. CDR1 is MDHEN and CDR2 is SYDVKM in the germline V gene. Here the CDR3 reads CASSFQGIGEQYF. The CDR3 coding sequence is TGTGCCAGCAGTTTTCAGGGGATCGGCGAGCAGTACTTC.

This clonotype has more than one count but fewer than ten. The chain carries TRBV11-2 and TRBJ2-3; TRBD2 matches at 12 bases. Germline V gives CDR1 SGHAT, CDR2 FQNNGV. The CDR3 length is 18 residues. V gave up 2 bases and J gave up 2 bases; unmatched junction bases: 8. The CDR3 protein is CASSLIRLAGGNTDTQYF. CDR3 DNA sequence: TGTGCCAGCAGCTTAATACGCCTAGCGGGGGGGAACACAGATACGCAGTATTTT.

The gene calls are TRBV15 and TRBJ2-7; 12 positions agree with TRBD1. CDR1 and CDR2 (germline): LNHNV, YYDKDF (reference sequence). The CDR3 consists of 16 residues. V gave up 1 base and J gave up 6 bases; unmatched junction bases: 7. CDR3 nucleotide sequence: TGTGCCACCAGCAGAGCCTACCGGGACAGGGGGCCCGAGCAGTACTTC. It yields the protein CATSRAYRDRGPEQYF.